This TCR beta chain came from a study of identical twins. Whole-study results and caveats: Twins shared out-of-frame alpha sequences with excess low generation probability. A lower insertion count was a feature of abundant cord blood beta clonotypes, with no such feature in memory repertoires.

The CDR3 runs 15 residues. V dropped 6 bases and J dropped 0 bases, with 11 bases sitting between them. Germline CDR1 and CDR2: MNHEY and SMNVEV (reference sequence). Using its own MiXCR run on the 5' RACE reads, TCRdb lists one record per CDR3 protein. The top ten hold about 1.5% of the sample, which has nearly 900,000 distinct CDR3 sequences, roughly an eighth seen once. Remarks on this clonotype: As yet, its antigen is unknown.

These data were likewise used in another study, on yellow fever vaccine responses in identical twins. That study reports: Twins reportedly mounted vaccine T cell responses that seemed partly convergent, partly personalized.

This sequence joins TRBV27 and TRBJ2-2; D perhaps matches TRBD1 (6 bases). Sequencing was performed on PBMCs. The sequence was collected from a woman in her late teens or twenties in good health. CDR3 in amino acids: CASSSGDPNTGELFF. CDR3 nucleotide sequence: TGTGCCAGCAGCTCAGGGGACCCGAACACCGGGGAGCTGTTTTTT.